Following are 21 T cell receptor beta chains from one sample sequenced in a study of T-cell reconstitution after alpha-beta-depleted transplantation in children. The TCRbeta library was prepared with unique molecular identifiers. Each CDR3 protein gets one entry after TCRdb re-called the PCR reads with MiXCR. The sample includes around 100,000 distinct CDR3 sequences, about 9.4% of them seen just once. The specimen comprised PBMCs, sampled before TCRalphabeta/CD19-depleted stem cell transplant. The receptors here all came from a boy between 2 and 10 years old with acute lymphoblastic leukemia, due to receive a stem cell transplant.

This clonotype was picked up a small number of times. The genes are TRBV27 and TRBJ2-1, with 7 bases lining up with TRBD2. The V gene's germline CDR1 is MNHEY and CDR2 SMNVEV (reference sequence). V trimming: 7 bases; J trimming: 1 base; junction bases outside the gene matches: 10. This CDR3 is 16 amino acids long. CDR3 protein: CASKAGGGISYNEQFF. The CDR3 nucleotides read TGTGCCAGCAAGGCTGGGGGGGGTATTTCCTACAATGAGCAGTTCTTC.

The chain uses TRBV6-1 and TRBJ2-1; 11 positions match TRBD2. With 7 bases clipped from V and 6 bases from J, the junction kept 5 bases outside the gene matches. Germline CDR1 reads MNHNS; CDR2 reads SASEGT. The CDR3 totals 14 residues. The chain's CDR3 is CASTLAGGLNEQFF. The DNA of the CDR3 is TGTGCCAGCACCTTAGCGGGAGGGCTCAATGAGCAGTTCTTC.

The sample holds many counts of this clonotype. The chain recombines TRBV5-6 with TRBJ2-7; a possible D gene is TRBD2 (5 bases). The V end lost 4 bases, the J end lost 4 bases, and 9 bases lay between the germline ends. CDR3 length: 12 residues. The V gene's germline CDR1 is SGHDT and CDR2 YYEEEE. CDR3 DNA sequence: TGTGCCAGCAGCGCCGGGGTTTACGAGCAGTACTTC. Translation: CASSAGVYEQYF.

The chain employs TRBV6-1 and TRBJ1-1, with TRBD1 identical over 9 bases. Germline CDR1 is MNHNS and CDR2 is SASEGT. The ends lost 6 bases at V and 1 base at J; junction bases unmatched: 9. This CDR3 region has 16 residues. CDR3: CASRPDRGKGNTEAFF. CDR3 nucleotide sequence: TGTGCCAGCAGACCCGACAGGGGGAAGGGGAACACTGAAGCTTTCTTT.

This clonotype was seen only a few times. The chain combines TRBV7-2 with TRBJ2-6, with D possibly matching TRBD2 (5 bases). This CDR3 comprises 15 residues. Trimming shortened V by 5 bases and J by 3 bases, and 11 bases separated the two germline ends. Germline-derived CDR1 and CDR2 are SGHTA and FQGNSA. CDR3 nucleotides: TGTGCCAGCAGCCTCGGGGTGATTGGGGCCAACGTCCTGACTTTC. Translating gives CASSLGVIGANVLTF.

The J gene is TRBJ2-4, the V gene TRBV20-1; TRBD2 aligns across 14 bases. J lost 7 bases, V lost 1 base, and 3 bases had no gene match. The germline V gene has CDR1 DFQATT and CDR2 SNEGSKA (reference sequence). The CDR3 contains 15 residues. The CDR3 bases are TGCAGTGCTAGAGGGGGGACTAGCGGGAGCAACATTCAGTACTTC. This encodes CSARGGTSGSNIQYF.

This chain connects TRBV5-1 to TRBJ2-2; TRBD1 agrees at 8 bases. This CDR3 comprises 16 residues. The V gene's germline CDR1 is SGHRS and CDR2 YFSETQ. Trimming cost V 3 bases and J 5 bases; bases outside gene matches: 9. The CDR3: CASSSRTGLWTGELFF. The CDR3 coding sequence is TGCGCCAGCAGCTCTCGGACAGGGCTGTGGACCGGGGAGCTGTTTTTT.

In this sample, this clonotype turned up many times. The J gene is TRBJ2-7, the V gene TRBV20-1; 9 positions match TRBD2. The CDR3 spans 14 residues. CDR1 is DFQATT and CDR2 is SNEGSKA in the germline V gene (reference sequence). Germline trimming cut 0 bases from V and 3 bases from J; bases unmatched to any gene: 3. The CDR3 here is CSARDSLAGYEQYF. Written as DNA, the CDR3 is TGCAGTGCTAGAGATTCACTAGCGGGCTACGAGCAGTACTTC.

The table lists this clonotype with a few counts. The chain uses TRBV28 and TRBJ2-1; D is possibly TRBD1 (6 bases). V lost 6 bases and J lost 7, with 22 bases in between. The CDR3 covers 16 residues. CDR1 and CDR2 (germline): MDHEN, SYDVKM. This CDR3 reads CASSPPGFGGSNEQFF. CDR3 DNA sequence: TGTGCCAGCAGCCCACCCGGATTTGGGGGCTCGAATGAGCAGTTCTTC.

This clonotype was seen many times. The V call is TRBV27, the J call TRBJ1-1; unclear D gene. CDR3 size: 13 residues. Deletions cut 5 bases from V and 3 bases from J, with 10 bases between. Germline CDR1 and CDR2: MNHEY and SMNVEV (reference sequence). The CDR3 protein is CASSHTWDTEAFF. The CDR3, as DNA: TGTGCCAGCAGTCACACTTGGGACACTGAAGCTTTCTTT.

This clonotype occurred a few times. The rearrangement uses TRBV5-1 and TRBJ1-2; no clear D gene. CDR1 and CDR2 (germline): SGHRS, YFSETQ. The CDR3 has 14 residues. V was cut by 2 bases and J by 4 bases, with 12 bases left in between. DNA of the CDR3: TGCGCCAGCAGCTTTAACCGGGCCCTCTATGGCTACACCTTC. As protein: CASSFNRALYGYTF.

The chain links TRBV5-1 to TRBJ1-3; D gene unclear. V was trimmed by 1 base and J by 2 bases, leaving 10 bases between them. Germline CDR1 reads SGHRS; CDR2 reads YFSETQ. This CDR3 is built from 15 residues. CDR3 loop: CASSLKGGPGNTIYF. The CDR3 DNA follows: TGCGCCAGCAGCTTGAAGGGAGGACCTGGAAACACCATATATTTT.

The CDR3 here is CSVEGKAHYEQYF. In nucleotides, the CDR3 is TGCAGCGTTGAAGGTAAAGCCCACTACGAGCAGTACTTC. V is TRBV29-1 and J is TRBJ2-7; D unclear. V was trimmed by 1 base and J by 3 bases, leaving 10 bases between them. Germline V gene data show CDR1 as SQVTM and CDR2 as ANQGSEA. The CDR3 is made up of 13 amino acids.

V gene TRBV14 combines with J gene TRBJ1-1; D is ambiguous. The V and J ends lost 0 bases and 5 bases respectively, with 16 bases between them. The CDR3 covers 16 residues. Germline CDR1 is SGHDN and CDR2 is FVKESK. The CDR3: CASSQETTRLGTEAFF. The CDR3 nucleotides are TGTGCCAGCAGCCAAGAAACCACACGATTAGGGACTGAAGCTTTCTTT.

In nucleotides, the CDR3 is TGCGCCAGCAGCCCCATGGGCGGGTCCTATGGCTACACCTTC. This encodes CASSPMGGSYGYTF. The chain employs TRBV5-1 and TRBJ1-2; D not certain. CDR3 length equals 14 residues. Trimming stripped 4 bases from V and 4 bases from J, with 14 bases between. Per germline, CDR1 SGHRS and CDR2 YFSETQ.

Judged by abundance, this clonotype is medium-sized (0.01 to 0.1%). The J gene is TRBJ2-3, the V gene TRBV7-2, with TRBD2 matching over 11 bases. V shed 4 bases and J 0 bases; nucleotides not matched to a gene: 9. The CDR3 consists of 18 residues. In germline, CDR1 is SGHTA, CDR2 FQGNSA. The CDR3: CASSYTSGSGNSTDTQYF. In DNA form, the CDR3 reads TGTGCCAGCAGCTATACTAGCGGGAGTGGCAATAGCACAGATACGCAGTATTTT.

The chain recombines TRBV5-1 with TRBJ2-3, with TRBD1 matching over 10 bases. The V gene's germline CDR1 is SGHRS and CDR2 YFSETQ. The V and J ends lost 0 bases and 5 bases, in that order; junction bases with no gene match: 3. CDR3 length: 15 amino acids. CDR3 in amino acids: CASSLGQGAVDTQYF. The CDR3 DNA follows: TGCGCCAGCAGCTTGGGACAGGGGGCTGTAGATACGCAGTATTTT.

This clonotype was counted ten times or more. The chain couples TRBV12-3 or TRBV12-4 to TRBJ1-1; possibly TRBD1 for D (6 bases). V was pared by 5 bases and J by 5 bases, with 12 bases between. The CDR3 has 13 amino acids. DNA of the CDR3: TGTGCCAGCAGTCCAAACACAGGGACTGAAGCTTTCTTT. Protein product: CASSPNTGTEAFF.

This clonotype has a handful of counts. J is TRBJ2-7 and V is TRBV24-1; 11 nucleotides agree with TRBD1. J was trimmed by 3 bases and V by 12 bases; bases with no gene match: 3. The CDR3 contains 12 residues. Germline V lookup: CDR1 KGHDR, CDR2 SFDVKD. CDR3 in amino acids: CAAGTGGYEQYF. The CDR3 DNA reads TGTGCCGCGGGGACAGGGGGCTACGAGCAGTACTTC.

The CDR3, as DNA: TGTGCCAGCAGTTACTCGACCGCCCGCACAGATACGCAGTATTTT. Protein product: CASSYSTARTDTQYF. The chain employs TRBV6-5 and TRBJ2-3; D remains unclear. Deletions cut 0 bases from V and 1 base from J, with 8 bases between. Per the germline V gene, CDR1 is MNHEY and CDR2 is SVGAGI. This CDR3 region has 15 residues.

J is TRBJ2-2 and V is TRBV5-1, with D unresolved. The V and J ends lost 0 bases and 4 bases respectively, with 4 bases between them. This CDR3 region has 13 residues. CDR1 and CDR2 from the germline V gene are SGHRS and YFSETQ. As DNA, the CDR3 is TGCGCCAGCAGCTTGGGACTCACCGGGGAGCTGTTTTTT. Its translation: CASSLGLTGELFF.